A single sample is the source of the 27 T cell receptor beta chains below, sequenced in a study of long-term antiretroviral therapy in people with HIV. The assay, immunoSEQ v3.0, was run at survey level. Using immunoSEQ multiplex PCR, the repertoire was profiled, and TCRdb retains in-frame clones only, with some absent. The sample contains 15,000 to 20,000 clones, 76% of which appear only once. The material was unsorted PBMCs, obtained just under 2.6 years before starting antiretroviral therapy. Receptors originate from a woman aged 45 to 65 with HIV.

J is TRBJ1-4 and V is TRBV2; the match to TRBD1 covers 10 bases. This CDR3 comprises 17 residues. The V segment lost 4 bases and the J segment 7 bases; nucleotides outside the gene matches: 12. Looked up from germline, CDR1 is SNHLY and CDR2 is FYNNEI. In DNA, the CDR3 is TGTGCCAGCAGTGTGGACAGGGGGTACTTGTTGAGTGAAAAACTGTTTTTT. Protein: CASSVDRGYLLSEKLFF.

The rearrangement uses TRBV11-2 and TRBJ2-7; D gene ambiguous. The germline V gene has CDR1 SGHAT and CDR2 FQNNGV. The CDR3 totals 17 residues. The V end lost 1 base, the J end lost 2 bases, and 18 bases lay between the germline ends. The CDR3 sequence: CASSLGASLSSPYEQYF. Here the CDR3 DNA reads TGTGCCAGCAGCTTAGGGGCCAGTTTATCTTCGCCCTACGAGCAGTACTTC.

The chain combines TRBV9 with TRBJ1-3; no definite D call. The CDR3 consists of 15 residues. V lost 3 bases and J lost 1, with 11 bases in between. The germline CDR1 and CDR2 sequences are SGDLS and YYNGEE. CDR3 coding DNA: TGTGCCAGCAGCGAGGGTAGTGGGTCTGGAAACACCATATATTTT. Translating it yields CASSEGSGSGNTIYF.

The V gene is TRBV5-1, the J gene TRBJ2-5; 10 bases are shared with TRBD1. Trimming at V came to 2 bases and at J to 5 bases, leaving 6 bases not matched to a gene. CDR1 SGHRS and CDR2 YFSETQ come from the germline V gene. The CDR3 sequence is 15 residues long. CDR3 region: CASSFPGQGFETQYF. Here the CDR3 DNA reads TGCGCCAGCAGCTTCCCGGGACAGGGGTTCGAGACCCAGTACTTC. The full variable domain, in which reference TRBV5-1 and TRBJ2-5 provide the parts outside the CDR3, is KAGVTQTPRYLIKTRGQQVTLSCSPISGHRSVSWYQQTPGQGLQFLFEYFSETQRNKGNFPGRFSGRQFSNSRSEMNVSTLELGDSALYLCASSFPGQGFETQYFGPGTRLLVL.

The V call is TRBV6-1, the J call TRBJ2-5, with TRBD2 identical over 9 bases. After removal of 3 bases from V and 4 bases from J, the junction contained 15 bases not matched to a gene. Per the germline V gene, CDR1 is MNHNS and CDR2 is SASEGT. This CDR3 has 18 amino acids. The CDR3: CASSERVLGRGGRETQYF. Here the CDR3 DNA reads TGTGCCAGCAGTGAGAGGGTTCTGGGGCGGGGGGGCCGAGAGACCCAGTACTTC.

The genes are TRBV7-4 and TRBJ1-5, with D uncertain. Germline V gene lookup returns CDR1 SGHVT and CDR2 SQSDAQ. The V gene lost 1 base and the J gene lost 0 bases, with 1 base spanning the gap. CDR3 length: 13 residues. CDR3 loop: CASSLDSNQPQHF. CDR3 in DNA: TGTGCCAGCAGCTTAGATAGCAATCAGCCCCAGCATTTT.

This clone was detected only a few times. The chain combines TRBV7-9 with TRBJ1-2; 9 nucleotides agree with TRBD1. V gave up 3 bases and J gave up 1 base; unmatched junction bases: 6. The CDR3 loop spans 16 amino acids. Germline values: CDR1 SEHNR, CDR2 FQNEAQ (reference sequence). CDR3 region: CASSFGGTGSNYGYTF. The DNA of the CDR3 is TGTGCCAGCAGCTTTGGCGGGACAGGGAGTAACTATGGCTACACCTTC.

The rearrangement links TRBV28 to TRBJ1-2; D is perhaps TRBD1 (6 bases). The length of the CDR3 is 15 residues. The germline CDR1 and CDR2 sequences are MDHEN and SYDVKM. Trimming left V 6 bases short and J 8 bases short, with 22 bases between. The CDR3, as DNA: TGTGCCAGCAGCTCACGACCGGACAGTTTTTTGGGCTACACCTTC. Translation gives CASSSRPDSFLGYTF.

V usage is TRBV6-5 and J usage is TRBJ2-1; 9 positions match TRBD1. CDR1 and CDR2 (germline): MNHEY, SVGAGI. CDR3 length: 14 residues. Unmatched junction bases numbered 7, after V lost 6 bases and J lost 7 bases. CDR3 nucleotides: TGTGCCAGCAGGGAAGGACAGGGGTATAATGAGCAGTTCTTC. Its translation: CASREGQGYNEQFF.

This chain joins TRBV5-1 and TRBJ2-2; D is ambiguous. The V and J ends lost 0 bases and 5 bases respectively, with 5 bases between them. CDR1 is SGHRS, CDR2 YFSETQ, per germline. The CDR3 runs 13 residues. The CDR3 nucleotides are TGCGCCAGCAGCTTGGATGTTACCGGGGAGCTGTTTTTT. Its translation is CASSLDVTGELFF.

The chain couples TRBV9 to TRBJ1-2; 7 nucleotides match TRBD1. CDR1 is SGDLS and CDR2 is YYNGEE in the germline V gene. The CDR3 has 16 residues. Trimming removed 4 bases from V and 2 bases from J; junction bases left unmatched: 11. The CDR3 here is CASSPRWSGGNYGYTF. DNA for the CDR3: TGTGCCAGCAGCCCTAGATGGTCAGGGGGGAACTATGGCTACACCTTC.

V is TRBV7-6 and J is TRBJ1-3; TRBD1 agrees at 7 bases. The CDR3 totals 16 residues. From germline, CDR1 is SGHVS and CDR2 FNYEAQ. Trimming removed 6 bases from V and 9 bases from J; junction bases left unmatched: 17. The CDR3, as DNA: TGTGCCAGCAGAACAGGGGTCCAGGGTGTAAGGGCCACCATATATTTT. Amino acids: CASRTGVQGVRATIYF.

The chain recombines TRBV11-3 with TRBJ1-3, with unresolved D. Germline CDR1 SGHNT, CDR2 YENEEA. The CDR3 is 15 residues long. Trimming stripped 4 bases from V and 0 bases from J, with 10 bases between. As DNA, the CDR3 is TGTGCCAGCAGCTCCGGTGCCAACTCTGGAAACACCATATATTTT. Translation gives CASSSGANSGNTIYF.

This clone has more than one count but fewer than ten. The chain couples TRBV7-3 to TRBJ2-7; TRBD1 aligns across 7 bases. Germline lookup yields CDR1 SGHTA and CDR2 FQGTGA. The CDR3 covers 13 residues. Trimming removed 5 bases from V and 3 bases from J; junction bases left unmatched: 4. CDR3 protein: CASSPRQGYEQYF. The CDR3 region has the DNA TGTGCCAGCAGCCCCAGACAGGGCTACGAGCAGTACTTC.

The chain has TRBV7-2 and TRBJ2-2; D is ambiguous. There are 14 residues in the CDR3. Germline values: CDR1 SGHTA, CDR2 FQGNSA. V lost 8 bases to trimming and J lost 1 base, with 11 bases between them. CDR3 coding DNA: TGTGCCAGCTTTAACCGACAGAACACCGGGGAGCTGTTTTTT. Translation gives CASFNRQNTGELFF.

V usage is TRBV5-1 and J usage is TRBJ2-1; possibly TRBD2 for D (5 bases). Germline CDR1 is SGHRS and CDR2 is YFSETQ. This CDR3 is built from 11 residues. Trimming stripped 4 bases from V and 7 bases from J, with 6 bases between. CDR3 bases: TGCGCCAGCAGCGAGGGAAATGAGCAGTTCTTC. This gives the protein CASSEGNEQFF.

This clone was recorded a few times. This chain uses TRBV11-2 with TRBJ1-2, with D perhaps matching TRBD1 (6 bases). V was shortened by 5 bases and J by 2 bases, with 9 bases between the two germline ends. This CDR3 has 13 residues. From germline, CDR1 is SGHAT and CDR2 FQNNGV. This chain's CDR3 is CASSPDSNYGYTF. Written as DNA, the CDR3 is TGTGCCAGCAGCCCGGACAGCAACTATGGCTACACCTTC.

The V call is TRBV30, the J call TRBJ2-3; tentatively, D is TRBD1 (6 bases). The CDR3 contains 14 residues. The V end was cut by 5 bases, the J end by 2 bases, with 14 bases between. From germline, CDR1 is GTSNPN and CDR2 SVGIG (reference sequence). Here the CDR3 DNA reads TGTGCCTGGTTAGGGGACACCTCCACAGATACGCAGTATTTT. It translates to CAWLGDTSTDTQYF. The full variable domain, with the rest looked up from reference TRBV30 and TRBJ2-3, is SQTIHQWPATLVQPVGSPLSLECTVEGTSNPNLYWYRQAAGRGLQLLFYSVGIGQISSEVPQNLSASRPQDRQFILSSKKLLLSDSGFYLCAWLGDTSTDTQYFGPGTRLTVL.

This clone appeared once. CDR3: CASSLEVLTEAFF. CDR3 sequence (DNA): TGCGCCAGCAGCTTGGAGGTCCTCACTGAAGCTTTCTTT. The chain links TRBV5-1 to TRBJ1-1, with D uncertain. The CDR3 extends over 13 amino acids. The V end lost 0 bases, the J end lost 4 bases, and 7 bases lay between the germline ends. Per germline, CDR1 SGHRS and CDR2 YFSETQ.

The rearrangement joins TRBV7-9 to TRBJ2-3; 7 nucleotides line up with TRBD2. The CDR3 length is 15 residues. The V gene's germline CDR1 is SEHNR and CDR2 FQNEAQ (reference sequence). The junction had 7 bases not matched to a gene; V was cut back by 5 bases and J by 2 bases. Here the CDR3 reads CASSPRAGDTDTQYF. The DNA of the CDR3 is TGTGCCAGCAGCCCACGGGCGGGAGACACAGATACGCAGTATTTT. Together with reference TRBV7-9 and TRBJ2-3, the CDR3 gives the full variable domain: DTGVSQNPRHKITKRGQNVTFRCDPISEHNRLYWYRQTLGQGPEFLTYFQNEAQLEKSRLLSDRFSAERPKGSFSTLEIQRTEQGDSAMYLCASSPRAGDTDTQYFGPGTRLTVL.

This clone turned up a few times. The rearrangement joins TRBV10-3 to TRBJ2-3; D is perhaps TRBD2 (6 bases). This CDR3 is 16 amino acids long. Between the trimmed V and J ends, which lost 3 bases and 2 bases, there was a span of 15 bases. Germline assignment: CDR1 ENHRY and CDR2 SYGVKD. The CDR3, as DNA: TGTGCCATCAGTGACCCGGGACGCGGGAACACAGATACGCAGTATTTT. It encodes CAISDPGRGNTDTQYF.

Only a few counts were recorded for this clone. J is TRBJ2-7 and V is TRBV11-2; D possibly matches TRBD1 or TRBD2 (5 bases each). V lost 3 bases and J lost 2, with 14 bases in between. The CDR3 length is 15 residues. CDR1 SGHAT and CDR2 FQNNGV come from the germline V gene. The CDR3 sequence is CASSFVQRGAYEQYF. The CDR3 DNA reads as TGTGCCAGCAGCTTCGTCCAGAGGGGTGCCTACGAGCAGTACTTC.

The chain joins TRBV5-1 to TRBJ1-2, with D perhaps TRBD1 (5 bases). The CDR3 contains 15 residues. Germline V lookup: CDR1 SGHRS, CDR2 YFSETQ. The V gene lost 0 bases and the J gene lost 8 bases, with 17 bases spanning the gap. In DNA, the CDR3 is TGCGCCAGCAGCTTGGCTGACAGTCCAATACGAGGCTACACCTTC. It codes for CASSLADSPIRGYTF.

The chain employs TRBV12-5 and TRBJ1-3; 7 bases map to TRBD1. The CDR3 consists of 14 residues. In germline, CDR1 is LGHNT, CDR2 FRNRAP. Germline trimming cut 6 bases from V and 2 bases from J; bases unmatched to any gene: 4. DNA of the CDR3: TGTGCTAGTGGGCAGGGGGTGGCTGGAAACACCATATATTTT. Protein: CASGQGVAGNTIYF.

The chain is built from TRBV2 and TRBJ2-2; 10 bases line up with TRBD1. This CDR3 region has 17 residues. Germline CDR1 SNHLY, CDR2 FYNNEI. The J segment lost 6 bases and the V segment lost 10 bases, leaving 17 bases of the junction unmatched. The CDR3 DNA reads as TGTGCCATCTCTAGGGACAGGGGCCAAACTTTCCCCGGGGAGCTGTTTTTT. It encodes CAISRDRGQTFPGELFF.

This clone has just a few counts. The chain is built from TRBV4-2 and TRBJ2-3, with TRBD2 matching over 9 bases. The CDR3 contains 15 residues. The V segment lost 1 base and the J segment 4 bases; nucleotides outside the gene matches: 3. The germline V gene has CDR1 LGHNA and CDR2 YNFKEQ. This CDR3 reads CASSQASGAADTQYF. CDR3 DNA sequence: TGTGCCAGCAGCCAAGCTAGCGGGGCGGCAGATACGCAGTATTTT.

The chain joins TRBV7-8 to TRBJ1-3; perhaps TRBD1 as D (6 bases). CDR3 length: 14 amino acids. CDR1 SGHVS and CDR2 FQNEAQ come from the germline V gene. The V and J ends lost 6 bases and 0 bases respectively, with 9 bases between them. CDR3 coding DNA: TGTGCCAGCAGGTGGACAGACTCTGGAAACACCATATATTTT. Amino acid sequence: CASRWTDSGNTIYF.